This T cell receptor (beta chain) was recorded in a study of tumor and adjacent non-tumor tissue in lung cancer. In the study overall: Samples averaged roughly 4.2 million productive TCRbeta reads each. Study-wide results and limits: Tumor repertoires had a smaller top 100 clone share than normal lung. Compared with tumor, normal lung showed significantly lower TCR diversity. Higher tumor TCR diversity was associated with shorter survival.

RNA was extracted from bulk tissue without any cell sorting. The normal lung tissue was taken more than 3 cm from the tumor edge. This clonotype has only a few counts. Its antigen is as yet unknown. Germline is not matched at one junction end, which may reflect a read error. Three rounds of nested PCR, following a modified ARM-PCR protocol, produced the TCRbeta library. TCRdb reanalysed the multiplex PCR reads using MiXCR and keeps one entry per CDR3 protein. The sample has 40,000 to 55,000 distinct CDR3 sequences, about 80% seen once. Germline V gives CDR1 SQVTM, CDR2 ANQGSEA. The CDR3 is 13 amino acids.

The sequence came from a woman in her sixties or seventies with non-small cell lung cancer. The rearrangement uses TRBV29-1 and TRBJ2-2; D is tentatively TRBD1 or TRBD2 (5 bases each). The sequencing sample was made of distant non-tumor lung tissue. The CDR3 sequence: CSVDGLNTGDLFF. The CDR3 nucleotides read TGCAGTGTTGATGGGCTGAACACCGGGGACCTGTTTTTT.